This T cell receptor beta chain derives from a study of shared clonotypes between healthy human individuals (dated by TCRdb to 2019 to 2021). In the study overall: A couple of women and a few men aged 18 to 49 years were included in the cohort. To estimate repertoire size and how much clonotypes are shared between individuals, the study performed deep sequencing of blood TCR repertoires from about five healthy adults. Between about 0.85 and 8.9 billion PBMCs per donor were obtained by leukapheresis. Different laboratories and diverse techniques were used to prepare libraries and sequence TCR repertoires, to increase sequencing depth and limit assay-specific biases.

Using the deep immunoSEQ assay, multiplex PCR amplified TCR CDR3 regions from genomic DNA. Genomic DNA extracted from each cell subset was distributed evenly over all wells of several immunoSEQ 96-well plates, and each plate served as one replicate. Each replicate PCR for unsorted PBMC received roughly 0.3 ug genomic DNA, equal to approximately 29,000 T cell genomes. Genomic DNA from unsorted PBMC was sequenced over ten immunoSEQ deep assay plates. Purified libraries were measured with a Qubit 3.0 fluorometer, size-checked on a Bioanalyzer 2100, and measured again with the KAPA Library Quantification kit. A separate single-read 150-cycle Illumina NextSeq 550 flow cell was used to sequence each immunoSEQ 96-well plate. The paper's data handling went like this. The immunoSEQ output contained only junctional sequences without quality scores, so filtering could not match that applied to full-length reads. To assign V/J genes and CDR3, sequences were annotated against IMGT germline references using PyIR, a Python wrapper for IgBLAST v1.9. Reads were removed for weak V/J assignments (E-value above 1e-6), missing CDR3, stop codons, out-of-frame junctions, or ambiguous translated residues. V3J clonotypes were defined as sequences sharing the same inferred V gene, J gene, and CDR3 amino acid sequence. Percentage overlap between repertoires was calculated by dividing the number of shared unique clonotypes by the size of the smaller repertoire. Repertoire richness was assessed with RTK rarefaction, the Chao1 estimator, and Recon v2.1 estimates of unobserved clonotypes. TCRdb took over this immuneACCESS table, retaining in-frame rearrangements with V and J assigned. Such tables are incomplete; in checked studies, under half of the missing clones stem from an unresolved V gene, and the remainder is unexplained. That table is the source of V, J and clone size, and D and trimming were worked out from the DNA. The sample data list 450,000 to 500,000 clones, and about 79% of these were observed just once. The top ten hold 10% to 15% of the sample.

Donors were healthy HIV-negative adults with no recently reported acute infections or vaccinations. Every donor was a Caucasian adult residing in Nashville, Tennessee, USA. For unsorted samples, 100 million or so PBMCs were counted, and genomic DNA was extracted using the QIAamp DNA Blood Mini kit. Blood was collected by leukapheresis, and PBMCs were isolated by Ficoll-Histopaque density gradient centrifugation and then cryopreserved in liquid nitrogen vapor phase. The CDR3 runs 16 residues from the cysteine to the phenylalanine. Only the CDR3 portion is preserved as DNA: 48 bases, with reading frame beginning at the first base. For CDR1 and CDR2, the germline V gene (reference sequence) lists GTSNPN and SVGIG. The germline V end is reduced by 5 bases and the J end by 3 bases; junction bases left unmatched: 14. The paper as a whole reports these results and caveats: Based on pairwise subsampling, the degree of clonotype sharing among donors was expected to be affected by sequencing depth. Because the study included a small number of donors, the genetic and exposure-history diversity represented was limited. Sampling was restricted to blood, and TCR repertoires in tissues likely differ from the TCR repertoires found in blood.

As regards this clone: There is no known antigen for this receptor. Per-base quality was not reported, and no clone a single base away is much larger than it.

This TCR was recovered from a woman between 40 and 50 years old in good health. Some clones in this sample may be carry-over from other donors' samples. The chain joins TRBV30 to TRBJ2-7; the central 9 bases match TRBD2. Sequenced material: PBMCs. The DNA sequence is TGTGCCTGGTCCGAGCCCAGGGCTAGCGGGAACTACGAGCAGTACTTC. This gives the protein CAWSEPRASGNYEQYF. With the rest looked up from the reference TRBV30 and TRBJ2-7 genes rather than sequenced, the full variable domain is SQTIHQWPATLVQPVGSPLSLECTVEGTSNPNLYWYRQAAGRGLQLLFYSVGIGQISSEVPQNLSASRPQDRQFILSSKKLLLSDSGFYLCAWSEPRASGNYEQYFGPGTRLTVT.